The 30 T cell receptor beta chains below all came from one sample that was sequenced in a study of T cell changes during pregnancy in multiple sclerosis. Sequencing was performed with immunoSEQ multiplex PCR; in TCRdb, only in-frame clones are kept and a portion is missing. This table holds nearly 45,000 clones, about 95% found once. The specimen comprised peripheral blood, sampled in the second trimester of pregnancy. These TCRs come from a female donor with multiple sclerosis, enrolled in a pregnancy study.

The rearrangement uses TRBV29-1 and TRBJ2-1; TRBD2 aligns across 8 bases. CDR1 and CDR2 (germline): SQVTM, ANQGSEA. The CDR3 covers 14 residues. V lost 7 bases and J lost 9; bases outside the gene matches: 14. As DNA, the CDR3 is TGCAGCGCCGATCCGGCTAGCGGGCCATCTGAGCAGTTCTTC. This translates into CSADPASGPSEQFF.

The rearrangement joins TRBV10-1 to TRBJ1-2, with D perhaps TRBD1 (6 bases). The germline CDR1 and CDR2 sequences are WNHNN and SYGVQD (reference sequence). CDR3 size: 16 residues. V lost 4 bases to trimming and J lost 5 bases, with 20 bases between them. The CDR3 nucleotides read TGCGCCAGCAGTGCCCGTGACAGGATCCTTGAGTATGGCTACACCTTC. This sequence encodes CASSARDRILEYGYTF.

The rearrangement joins TRBV6-1 to TRBJ1-6; 8 nucleotides align to TRBD1. Trimming removed 7 bases from V and 6 bases from J; junction bases left unmatched: 8. CDR1 is MNHNS, CDR2 SASEGT, per germline. The CDR3 sequence is 15 residues long. CDR3 amino acids: CASTRGQGANSPLHF. The CDR3 DNA reads as TGTGCCAGCACCCGAGGGCAGGGGGCTAATTCACCCCTCCACTTT.

The J gene is TRBJ1-2, the V gene TRBV5-1; 7 bases map to TRBD1. Germline V CDR1 and CDR2: SGHRS, YFSETQ. V shed 5 bases and J 5 bases; nucleotides not matched to a gene: 9. The CDR3 is made up of 14 amino acids. CDR3 amino acids: CASRPTPGQYGYTF. The CDR3 nucleotides read TGCGCCAGCAGGCCAACTCCGGGACAGTATGGCTACACCTTC. The complete variable domain, with remaining parts taken from reference TRBV5-1 and TRBJ1-2, reads KAGVTQTPRYLIKTRGQQVTLSCSPISGHRSVSWYQQTPGQGLQFLFEYFSETQRNKGNFPGRFSGRQFSNSRSEMNVSTLELGDSALYLCASRPTPGQYGYTFGSGTRLTVV.

For the CDR3, the DNA is TGTGCCAGCACCTCTCGACTAGCGGGGCCTACTTCAGAGACCCAGTACTTC. Protein: CASTSRLAGPTSETQYF. The genes are TRBV27 and TRBJ2-5, with 11 bases identical to TRBD2. The CDR3 has 17 residues. V gave up 7 bases and J gave up 4 bases; unmatched junction bases: 14. Per germline, CDR1 MNHEY and CDR2 SMNVEV (reference sequence).

The chain recombines TRBV2 with TRBJ1-6; D unresolved. CDR1 and CDR2 from the germline V gene are SNHLY and FYNNEI. The V gene lost 5 bases and the J gene lost 7 bases, with 12 bases spanning the gap. This CDR3 comprises 14 residues. CDR3 residues: CASSPAGRNSPLHF. CDR3 sequence (DNA): TGTGCCAGCAGTCCGGCAGGTCGGAATTCACCCCTCCACTTT.

This clone was detected once. The CDR3 bases are TGTGCCAGCAGTCTCGTAGGGGACTCTGGAAACACCATATATTTT. It codes for CASSLVGDSGNTIYF. The rearrangement links TRBV7-9 to TRBJ1-3, with D possibly TRBD1 on 5 matching bases. Germline lookup yields CDR1 SEHNR and CDR2 FQNEAQ (reference sequence). The germline V and J ends were trimmed by 6 bases and 0 bases, with 12 bases remaining between them. The CDR3 extends over 15 amino acids.

The chain uses TRBV6-5 and TRBJ2-7, with TRBD2 matching over 8 bases. This CDR3 has 14 amino acids. The germline CDR1 and CDR2 sequences are MNHEY and SVGAGI. J lost 6 bases, V lost 8 bases, and 12 bases had no gene match. The CDR3 protein is CASGLRGGQFEQYF. For the CDR3, the DNA is TGTGCCAGCGGACTTCGGGGGGGCCAGTTCGAGCAGTACTTC.

The rearrangement uses TRBV19 and TRBJ1-4; no clear D. V lost 7 bases, J lost 7 bases, and 13 bases lay in between. This CDR3 is built from 13 residues. Germline loops: CDR1 LNHDA, CDR2 SQIVND (reference sequence). As DNA, the CDR3 is TGTGCCAGTAAGGAGGTGGATAGTGAAAAACTGTTTTTT. Its protein product is CASKEVDSEKLFF.

This chain links TRBV7-2 with TRBJ1-1; D is unclear. CDR1 SGHTA and CDR2 FQGNSA come from the germline V gene. The CDR3 contains 14 residues. Deletions cut 5 bases from V and 1 base from J, with 11 bases between. CDR3 DNA sequence: TGTGCCAGCAGCCTTCCCCACAGGAACACTGAAGCTTTCTTT. This gives the protein CASSLPHRNTEAFF.

V and J are TRBV6-5 and TRBJ1-2; D call uncertain. V lost 0 bases to trimming and J lost 1 base, with 9 bases between them. Germline V gives CDR1 MNHEY, CDR2 SVGAGI. The length of the CDR3 is 15 residues. For the CDR3, the DNA is TGTGCCAGCAGTTACTCGGTCGGGATTAACTATGGCTACACCTTC. Encoded protein: CASSYSVGINYGYTF.

The chain has TRBV19 and TRBJ2-3, with D tentatively TRBD1 (6 bases). Trimming took off 3 bases at V and 3 bases at J, with 13 bases between the two ends. CDR3 size: 15 residues. Germline lookup yields CDR1 LNHDA and CDR2 SQIVND (reference sequence). The CDR3 spells CASSISGDYTDTQYF. In DNA, the CDR3 is TGTGCCAGTAGTATTTCAGGGGATTATACAGATACGCAGTATTTT.

The chain joins TRBV5-1 to TRBJ1-3; 9 nucleotides agree with TRBD1. Germline-derived CDR1 and CDR2 are SGHRS and YFSETQ. J was trimmed by 4 bases and V by 0 bases; bases with no gene match: 5. This CDR3 contains 16 residues. Written as DNA, the CDR3 is TGCGCCAGCAGCTTGGCCGTCACAGGGGGCGGAAACACCATATATTTT. Protein: CASSLAVTGGGNTIYF. Full variable domain (missing parts from reference TRBV5-1 and TRBJ1-3): KAGVTQTPRYLIKTRGQQVTLSCSPISGHRSVSWYQQTPGQGLQFLFEYFSETQRNKGNFPGRFSGRQFSNSRSEMNVSTLELGDSALYLCASSLAVTGGGNTIYFGEGSWLTVV.

This clone has only one observation. This chain uses TRBV29-1 with TRBJ1-2; D might be TRBD1 (5 bases). V was shortened by 5 bases and J by 4 bases, with 14 bases between the two germline ends. The CDR3 extends over 13 amino acids. Germline V lookup: CDR1 SQVTM, CDR2 ANQGSEA. This CDR3 is CSVTTGSTYGYTF. CDR3 nucleotide sequence: TGCAGCGTTACAACAGGATCAACCTATGGCTACACCTTC.

The chain employs TRBV5-5 and TRBJ2-1, with 9 bases identical to TRBD2. In germline, CDR1 is SGHKS, CDR2 YYEKEE (reference sequence). After removal of 2 bases from V and 8 bases from J, the junction contained 5 bases not matched to a gene. The length of the CDR3 is 14 residues. The CDR3 loop is CASSLIAGVYEQFF. DNA for the CDR3: TGTGCCAGCAGCTTAATAGCGGGAGTCTATGAGCAGTTCTTC.

The table lists this clone with a count of one. The V and J genes are TRBV7-2 and TRBJ2-7; 14 nucleotides agree with TRBD2. This CDR3 has 17 residues. Germline V CDR1 and CDR2: SGHTA, FQGNSA. The V and J ends lost 3 bases and 0 bases, in that order; junction bases with no gene match: 4. The CDR3 protein is CASSFGLAGGNSYEQYF. Here the CDR3 DNA reads TGTGCCAGCAGCTTTGGACTAGCGGGGGGAAACTCCTACGAGCAGTACTTC. Using reference TRBV7-2 and TRBJ2-7 for the parts outside the CDR3, the full variable domain is GAGVSQSPSNKVTEKGKDVELRCDPISGHTALYWYRQSLGQGLEFLIYFQGNSAPDKSGLPSDRFSAERTGGSVSTLTIQRTQQEDSAVYLCASSFGLAGGNSYEQYFGPGTRLTVT.

The chain combines TRBV28 with TRBJ1-5; D not resolved. The CDR3 length is 13 residues. Trimming took off 4 bases at V and 5 bases at J, with 9 bases between the two ends. The germline V gene has CDR1 MDHEN and CDR2 SYDVKM. This CDR3 reads CASSSGDHQPQHF. For the CDR3, the DNA is TGTGCCAGCAGTTCCGGGGATCATCAGCCCCAGCATTTT. Full variable domain (missing parts from reference TRBV28 and TRBJ1-5): DVKVTQSSRYLVKRTGEKVFLECVQDMDHENMFWYRQDPGLGLRLIYFSYDVKMKEKGDIPEGYSVSREKKERFSLILESASTNQTSMYLCASSSGDHQPQHFGDGTRLSIL.

V is TRBV7-7 and J is TRBJ1-4; tentative D call: TRBD1 (5 bases). Germline CDR1 reads SSHAT; CDR2 reads FNYEAQ (reference sequence). V lost 8 bases to trimming and J lost 8 bases, with 18 bases between them. The length of the CDR3 is 14 residues. The CDR3 protein is CASPGGRDYEKLFF. The CDR3 DNA follows: TGTGCCAGCCCCGGAGGCAGGGACTACGAAAAACTGTTTTTT.

The rearrangement uses TRBV9 and TRBJ2-3; 9 bases match TRBD2. The CDR3 extends over 19 amino acids. Unmatched junction bases numbered 11, after V lost 0 bases and J lost 0 bases. CDR1 and CDR2 from the germline V gene are SGDLS and YYNGEE. CDR3 protein: CASSVEASGILISTDTQYF. The CDR3 DNA sequence: TGTGCCAGCAGCGTAGAGGCTAGCGGGATACTCATAAGCACAGATACGCAGTATTTT.

This clone appeared once. J is TRBJ2-1 and V is TRBV11-2; 12 nucleotides agree with TRBD2. The CDR3 sequence is 16 residues long. V was pared by 0 bases and J by 12 bases, with 9 bases of the junction left unmatched. The germline V gene encodes CDR1 SGHAT and CDR2 FQNNGV. CDR3 nucleotides: TGTGCCAGCAGCTTAGAACCTAGCGGGGGGGCCGGGAGGCAGTTCTTC. As protein: CASSLEPSGGAGRQFF.

This clone was picked up a small number of times. V and J are TRBV12-5 and TRBJ1-3; D is unresolved. Germline lookup yields CDR1 LGHNT and CDR2 FRNRAP. V lost 3 bases, J lost 0 bases, and 12 bases lay in between. The CDR3 has 16 amino acids. The CDR3 region has the DNA TGTGCTAGTGGTTTTGGAGGCCTACTCTCTGGAAACACCATATATTTT. Residues: CASGFGGLLSGNTIYF. Drawing the rest from reference TRBV12-5 and TRBJ1-3, the complete variable domain is DARVTQTPRHKVTEMGQEVTMRCQPILGHNTVFWYRQTMMQGLELLAYFRNRAPLDDSGMPKDRFSAEMPDATLATLKIQPSEPRDSAVYFCASGFGGLLSGNTIYFGEGSWLTVV.

The chain employs TRBV10-3 and TRBJ1-2; 12 positions agree with TRBD1. Germline CDR1 and CDR2: ENHRY and SYGVKD. The CDR3 spans 15 residues. Germline trimming cut 11 bases from V and 4 bases from J; bases unmatched to any gene: 11. The CDR3 nucleotides are TGTGCCCTTAGACAGGGACAGGGGGCCTCCTATGGCTACACCTTC. It yields the protein CALRQGQGASYGYTF.

J is TRBJ2-3 and V is TRBV7-3, with D possibly matching TRBD2 (7 bases). CDR3 size: 14 residues. Trimming stripped 5 bases from V and 5 bases from J, with 14 bases between. Looked up from germline, CDR1 is SGHTA and CDR2 is FQGTGA. The CDR3 region has the DNA TGTGCCAGCAGCACCGGGGGGCCCAAAGATACGCAGTATTTT. Protein: CASSTGGPKDTQYF.

This sequence joins TRBV18 and TRBJ2-3; D possibly corresponds to TRBD2 (6 bases). The germline V gene encodes CDR1 KGHSH and CDR2 LQKENI. The CDR3 consists of 13 residues. V was trimmed by 6 bases and J by 14 bases, leaving 21 bases between them. The CDR3 spells CASSSELALKGYF. CDR3 nucleotide sequence: TGTGCCAGCTCCTCCGAACTAGCTCTTAAGGGGTATTTT. The variable domain in full, completed from reference TRBV18 and TRBJ2-3, reads NAGVMQNPRHLVRRRGQEARLRCSPMKGHSHVYWYRQLPEEGLKFMVYLQKENIIDESGMPKERFSAEFPKEGPSILRIQQVVRGDSAAYFCASSSELALKGYFGPGTRLTVL.

The chain joins TRBV27 to TRBJ2-2; 8 nucleotides align to TRBD2. CDR1 is MNHEY and CDR2 is SMNVEV in the germline V gene (reference sequence). Trimming took 2 bases from V and 10 from J; bases not matched to a gene: 21. The CDR3 totals 19 residues. This CDR3 is CASSLEGKVAGPLKKELFF. CDR3 DNA sequence: TGTGCCAGCAGTTTAGAGGGGAAGGTAGCGGGACCTTTAAAGAAGGAGCTGTTTTTT.

The rearrangement joins TRBV28 to TRBJ2-1; 11 nucleotides match TRBD2. This CDR3 region has 18 residues. Germline CDR1 is MDHEN and CDR2 is SYDVKM. The J segment lost 4 bases and the V segment lost 7 bases, leaving 15 bases of the junction unmatched. The CDR3 DNA is TGTGCCAGCACCCCCTTGGGGTCGGGGACTAGCGGTTACAATGAGCAGTTCTTC. It is translated as CASTPLGSGTSGYNEQFF.

With regard to this clone: One end of the junction is discordant with germline, which a read error may explain. The chain combines TRBV2 with TRBJ1-6; the match to TRBD1 covers 8 bases. This CDR3 contains 12 residues. Germline V gives CDR1 SNHLY, CDR2 FYNNEI. CDR3 loop: CASTGGNSPLHF. In DNA, the CDR3 is TGTGCGAGCACAGGGGGTAATTCACCCCTCCACTTT.

The V gene is TRBV7-9, the J gene TRBJ2-2, with 10 bases matching TRBD2. CDR3 length: 15 amino acids. Germline CDR1 reads SEHNR; CDR2 reads FQNEAQ (reference sequence). The trim removed 2 bases at V and 4 bases at J, leaving 1 base unmatched. CDR3 bases: TGTGCCAGCAGCTTAACTAGCGGGGTCACCGGGGAGCTGTTTTTT. Its protein product is CASSLTSGVTGELFF.

The chain combines TRBV6-5 with TRBJ1-1; D is ambiguous. V was trimmed by 7 bases and J by 1 base, leaving 16 bases between them. The germline gives CDR1 MNHEY, CDR2 SVGAGI. The CDR3 totals 15 residues. The CDR3 loop reads CASKRVRLPNTEAFF. The CDR3 DNA is TGTGCCAGCAAGAGGGTTCGCCTTCCGAACACTGAAGCTTTCTTT.

The chain couples TRBV7-6 to TRBJ2-5, with 8 nucleotides matching TRBD2. Unmatched junction bases numbered 17, after V lost 7 bases and J lost 10 bases. The V gene's germline CDR1 is SGHVS and CDR2 FNYEAQ. The CDR3 runs 15 residues. The CDR3 coding sequence is TGTGCCAGCACCTCCATTCAGGCGGGAGGCGGGGTCCAGTACTTC. It codes for CASTSIQAGGGVQYF.